Below, 9 T cell receptor beta chains from the same sample are listed, as sequenced in a study of CD8+ T cells in alopecia areata. The treatment: oral pan-JAK inhibitor, 5-10 mg twice daily. Reverse transcribed after extraction, RNA yielded cDNA as the sequencing template. Here immunoSEQ multiplex PCR was the method, and the copy in TCRdb shows in-frame clones only, minus some. The sample yields 150,000 to 200,000 clones, about three fifths seen once. The source was CD4+ T cells sorted from blood, collected at week 24, from a patient treated with tofacitinib. Source of these receptors: a human donor with alopecia areata.

The rearrangement links TRBV30 to TRBJ2-5; D possibly uses TRBD1 or TRBD2 (6 bases each). Between the trimmed V and J ends, which lost 3 bases and 5 bases, there was a span of 16 bases. The CDR3 has 14 amino acids. Germline V gene sequence: CDR1 GTSNPN, CDR2 SVGIG (reference sequence). CDR3 loop: CAWRMSGALETQYF. Written as DNA, the CDR3 is TGTGCCTGGAGAATGTCGGGGGCGCTGGAGACCCAGTACTTC.

The V gene is TRBV29-1, the J gene TRBJ1-2, with 7 bases aligning to TRBD1. CDR1 and CDR2 from the germline V gene are SQVTM and ANQGSEA. The trim removed 3 bases at V and 3 bases at J, leaving 16 bases unmatched. The CDR3 runs to 17 residues. The CDR3 DNA sequence: TGCAGCGTTGATCGGCGAGGGGGATACGGACAGGACTATGGCTACACCTTC. This sequence encodes CSVDRRGGYGQDYGYTF.

The chain uses TRBV5-1 and TRBJ2-1; 8 bases are a match to TRBD2. There are 17 residues in the CDR3. V was pared by 3 bases and J by 0 bases, with 8 bases of the junction left unmatched. Germline V gene data show CDR1 as SGHRS and CDR2 as YFSETQ. The CDR3 DNA sequence: TGCGCCAGCAGCTGGGATAGCGGGACGAGCTCCTACAATGAGCAGTTCTTC. The encoded protein is CASSWDSGTSSYNEQFF.

The rearrangement uses TRBV29-1 and TRBJ1-2, with D unresolved. With 4 bases removed from V and 10 bases from J, the gap between germline ends came to 19 bases. Germline V gene lookup returns CDR1 SQVTM and CDR2 ANQGSEA. The CDR3 runs 13 residues. The CDR3 protein is CSVGIREGLDYTF. The DNA of the CDR3 is TGCAGCGTTGGAATTCGCGAAGGGTTGGACTACACCTTC.

The J gene is TRBJ2-7, the V gene TRBV27, with 9 bases aligning to TRBD1. Trimming cost V 10 bases and J 2 bases; bases outside gene matches: 6. Germline-derived CDR1 and CDR2 are MNHEY and SMNVEV (reference sequence). The CDR3 sequence is 13 residues long. The CDR3 is CATHRTGAYEQYF. CDR3 nucleotides: TGTGCCACCCACCGGACAGGGGCCTACGAGCAGTACTTC.

The chain combines TRBV29-1 with TRBJ1-1; 8 nucleotides agree with TRBD1. The CDR3 length is 12 residues. Germline V CDR1 and CDR2: SQVTM, ANQGSEA. V lost 6 bases, J lost 8 bases, and 8 bases stayed unmatched. CDR3 coding DNA: TGCAGCGTGACCCCCGGGACAGGAGAAGCTTTCTTT. Its protein is CSVTPGTGEAFF. The full variable domain, with the rest looked up from reference TRBV29-1 and TRBJ1-1, is SAVISQKPSRDICQRGTSLTIQCQVDSQVTMMFWYRQQPGQSLTLIATANQGSEATYESGFVIDKFPISRPNLTFSTLTVSNMSPEDSSIYLCSVTPGTGEAFFGQGTRLTVV.

The V and J genes are TRBV29-1 and TRBJ2-7; no definite D call. The CDR3 totals 11 residues. Per germline, CDR1 SQVTM and CDR2 ANQGSEA. Between the trimmed V and J ends, which lost 4 bases and 6 bases, there was a span of 10 bases. The CDR3 loop reads CSVGTQGEQYF. The CDR3 coding sequence is TGCAGCGTTGGAACGCAAGGCGAGCAGTACTTC.

The rearrangement joins TRBV7-9 to TRBJ2-1; possibly TRBD1 for D (5 bases). The CDR3 contains 14 residues. CDR1 is SEHNR, CDR2 FQNEAQ, per germline (reference sequence). Trimming pared 3 bases from V and 8 bases from J, leaving 14 bases between. CDR3 in DNA: TGTGCCAGCAGCTTGAACCCAGGGCGAGATGAGCAGTTCTTC. It is translated as CASSLNPGRDEQFF. The complete variable domain, with remaining parts taken from reference TRBV7-9 and TRBJ2-1, reads DTGVSQNPRHKITKRGQNVTFRCDPISEHNRLYWYRQTLGQGPEFLTYFQNEAQLEKSRLLSDRFSAERPKGSFSTLEIQRTEQGDSAMYLCASSLNPGRDEQFFGPGTRLTVL.

The J gene is TRBJ2-7, the V gene TRBV5-1, with TRBD2 matching 11 bases. Trimming at V came to 0 bases and at J to 2 bases, leaving 1 base not matched to a gene. Germline-derived CDR1 and CDR2 are SGHRS and YFSETQ. The CDR3 is 15 residues long. CDR3 nucleotides: TGCGCCAGCAGCTTGGGACTAGCGGGGACCTACGAGCAGTACTTC. Its translation is CASSLGLAGTYEQYF.